Below, 21 T cell receptor beta chains from the same sample are listed, as sequenced in a study of T cells expressing NK-cell markers. TCRdb derives one entry per CDR3 protein from the 5' RACE reads, leaving out DNA. The sample is made up of almost 450,000 distinct CDR3 sequences, and the top ten hold 6% to 9.5% of it. Sequencing used blood T cells: a sorted CD56 or NKG2C T cell subset, CD4+ or CD8+ T cells, or bulk PBMC T cells (not recorded which). The receptor set was obtained from a woman between 18 and 75 years old in good health.

This chain joins TRBV5-1 and TRBJ2-1; no DNA is available, so the TRBD2 call from TCRdb remains unchecked. This CDR3 is 15 amino acids long. The germline V gene encodes CDR1 SGHRS and CDR2 YFSETQ. CDR3: CASSPEAGGPNEQFF.

This chain connects TRBV20-1 to TRBJ2-3; TCRdb outputs TRBD2, but without DNA this stays unchecked. Per the germline V gene, CDR1 is DFQATT and CDR2 is SNEGSKA (reference sequence). The CDR3 runs 16 residues. The CDR3 here is CSASGLADRSTDTQYF.

The chain combines TRBV2 with TRBJ2-1. The CDR3 spans 15 residues. In germline, CDR1 is SNHLY, CDR2 FYNNEI. CDR3 amino acids: CASTTTYSSYNEKFF.

The rearrangement links TRBV30 to TRBJ2-7; TCRdb outputs TRBD2, but without DNA this stays unchecked. Germline V CDR1 and CDR2: GTSNPN, SVGIG (reference sequence). The CDR3 contains 15 residues. This CDR3 reads CAWMRASGFSYEQYF. Complete variable domain (other parts from reference TRBV30 and TRBJ2-7): SQTIHQWPATLVQPVGSPLSLECTVEGTSNPNLYWYRQAAGRGLQLLFYSVGIGQISSEVPQNLSASRPQDRQFILSSKKLLLSDSGFYLCAWMRASGFSYEQYFGPGTRLTVT.

The chain recombines TRBV3-1 with TRBJ2-1. CDR3 length: 15 amino acids. The V gene's germline CDR1 is LGHDT and CDR2 YNNKEL (reference sequence). The CDR3 protein is CASSQGRLSYNEQFF.

The chain recombines TRBV18 with TRBJ2-7; TCRdb names TRBD1, which stays unverified in the absence of DNA. This CDR3 comprises 17 residues. CDR1 KGHSH and CDR2 LQKENI come from the germline V gene. The CDR3: CASSPQSRDRGSYEQYF.

The genes are TRBV12-3 or TRBV12-4 and TRBJ2-1; TCRdb outputs TRBD2, but without DNA this stays unchecked. The CDR3 contains 16 residues. The CDR3 loop reads CASSRKGTSGGWEQFF.

The chain joins TRBV4-3 to TRBJ2-1; TCRdb's D call of TRBD1 is untestable without DNA. This CDR3 has 16 amino acids. In germline, CDR1 is LGHNA, CDR2 YSLEER. The CDR3 region is CASSQESRVPRNEQFF.

The rearrangement uses TRBV7-2 and TRBJ1-5. Germline V CDR1 and CDR2: SGHTA, FQGNSA. CDR3 size: 14 residues. CDR3 region: CASSLEKTPQPQHF.

The chain couples TRBV7-2 to TRBJ2-2; TCRdb's D gene call, TRBD1, goes unchecked for lack of DNA. The CDR3 runs 16 residues. Germline V gives CDR1 SGHTA, CDR2 FQGNSA. The CDR3: CASTSKATGQTGELFF. Full variable domain (outside the CDR3, taken from reference TRBV7-2 and TRBJ2-2): GAGVSQSPSNKVTEKGKDVELRCDPISGHTALYWYRQSLGQGLEFLIYFQGNSAPDKSGLPSDRFSAERTGGSVSTLTIQRTQQEDSAVYLCASTSKATGQTGELFFGEGSRLTVL.

The gene calls are TRBV10-3 and TRBJ2-1; as DNA is missing, the TRBD2 call by TCRdb cannot be tested. CDR3 size: 19 residues. Per the germline V gene, CDR1 is ENHRY and CDR2 is SYGVKD. CDR3 protein: CAISDFLAGGLGLENEQFF.

The chain is built from TRBV20-1 and TRBJ1-2; the TRBD1 assignment by TCRdb is unverifiable without DNA. The germline CDR1 and CDR2 sequences are DFQATT and SNEGSKA (reference sequence). The length of the CDR3 is 17 residues. CDR3 sequence reads: CSARPEGAQRPNYGYTF.

This chain links TRBV12-3 or TRBV12-4 with TRBJ1-2; with no DNA, the TCRdb D assignment of TRBD1 cannot be verified. This CDR3 spans 14 amino acids. CDR3 loop: CASSQHRALYGYTF.

The genes are TRBV28 and TRBJ2-3; TCRdb lists TRBD1, though no DNA is available to test this call. The CDR3 runs to 16 residues. Germline values: CDR1 MDHEN, CDR2 SYDVKM. The CDR3: CASSSWTGVGADTQYF.

The chain combines TRBV7-3 with TRBJ2-5; the TCRdb call, TRBD1, lacks DNA for checking. There are 13 residues in the CDR3. Germline V gives CDR1 SGHTA, CDR2 FQGTGA. CDR3 region: CASSLWGGPTQYF.

J is TRBJ2-2 and V is TRBV5-1; checking the TCRdb D call of TRBD1 is not possible without DNA. CDR1 and CDR2 from the germline V gene are SGHRS and YFSETQ. The CDR3 runs 14 residues. CDR3 protein: CASKGGVDTGELFF.

CDR3 in amino acids: CASSVHRGGAGNQPQHF. The chain couples TRBV28 to TRBJ1-5; TCRdb indicates TRBD1, and absent DNA this call remains unverified. The CDR3 sequence is 17 residues long. CDR1 MDHEN and CDR2 SYDVKM come from the germline V gene.

V is TRBV29-1 and J is TRBJ2-1; TCRdb's D gene call, TRBD1, goes unchecked for lack of DNA. Germline V CDR1 and CDR2: SQVTM, ANQGSEA. The CDR3 loop spans 14 amino acids. The CDR3 reads CSVTGTLSYNEQFF.

The genes are TRBV11-2 and TRBJ2-4; TCRdb selects TRBD2, and the lack of DNA leaves this call unchecked. The length of the CDR3 is 16 residues. Germline assignment: CDR1 SGHAT and CDR2 FQNNGV. The CDR3 here is CASSPLHRAAKNIQYF.

The chain carries TRBV7-3 and TRBJ2-3. From germline, CDR1 is SGHTA and CDR2 FQGTGA. CDR3 length equals 13 residues. The CDR3 region is CASSSRTRDTQYF.

This chain uses TRBV6-2 or TRBV6-3 with TRBJ1-5; absent DNA, TCRdb's TRBD1 call cannot be checked. The germline V gene has CDR1 MNHEY and CDR2 SVGEGT. This CDR3 has 16 residues. CDR3 in amino acids: CASRERPQGRSQPQHF.